This T cell receptor (beta chain) appears in the sequencing data of a study of blood T cell repertoires in COVID-19. Study summary: Acute and convalescent COVID-19 specimens originated in the United States, Italy and Spain. T cells, B-cell-depleted T cells, or PBMCs supplied cDNA or gDNA.

How the authors handled the data: Estimates of nucleated cell counts were drawn from the amplification of reference gene primers. Here immunoSEQ multiplex PCR was the method, and the copy in TCRdb shows in-frame clones only, minus some. The V and J calls and the clone size are those of that table, but D and trimming were determined from the DNA. This sample has approximately 150,000 clones, with about four fifths found just once. The source of this sequence is an older woman with COVID-19, enrolled during active disease. What was sequenced was peripheral blood.

CDR3 nucleotide sequence: TGTGCCAGCAGCCCCCCAGGGCGGGAGTCACCCCTCCACTTT. Its protein product is CASSPPGRESPLHF. The chain has TRBV6-5 and TRBJ1-6, with D possibly matching TRBD1 (5 bases). The CDR3 extends over 14 amino acids. V was trimmed by 6 bases and J by 10 bases, leaving 16 bases between them. Germline CDR1 and CDR2: MNHEY and SVGAGI.